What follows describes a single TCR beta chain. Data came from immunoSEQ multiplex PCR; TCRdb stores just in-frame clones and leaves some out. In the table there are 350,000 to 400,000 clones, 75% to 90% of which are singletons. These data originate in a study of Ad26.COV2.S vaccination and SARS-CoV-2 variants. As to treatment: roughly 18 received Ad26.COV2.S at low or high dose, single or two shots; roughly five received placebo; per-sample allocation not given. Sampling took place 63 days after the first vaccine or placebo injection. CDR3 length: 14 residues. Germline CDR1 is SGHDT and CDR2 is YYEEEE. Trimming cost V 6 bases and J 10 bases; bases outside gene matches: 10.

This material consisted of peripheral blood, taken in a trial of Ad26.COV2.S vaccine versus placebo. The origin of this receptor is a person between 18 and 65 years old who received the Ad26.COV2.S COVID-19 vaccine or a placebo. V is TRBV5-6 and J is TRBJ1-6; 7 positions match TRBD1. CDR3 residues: CASTPTGFDSPLHF. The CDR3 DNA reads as TGTGCCAGCACACCGACAGGGTTTGACTCACCCCTCCACTTT.